This passage covers 9 T cell receptor beta chains from one sample sequenced in a study of a mutant IDH1 vaccine in newly diagnosed glioma (dated by TCRdb to the early 2020s). Antigens for these TCRs are unknown. Receptor libraries were prepared by the immunoSEQ multiplex PCR assay. Held by TCRdb, this immuneACCESS table contains in-frame sequences only and omits some clones. Under half of the omission traces to an unresolved V gene where checked; the cause of the rest is unknown. This sample gives 60,000 to 75,000 clones in total; approximately 86% of them show up just once. The top ten hold approximately 2% of the sample. The time point label here, explained by the study, means: week 35, safety follow-up. A 20-mer mutant IDH1 peptide at 300 micrograms in Montanide made up each vaccine dose, which was injected subcutaneously together with topical imiquimod. The source material was PBMCs, sampled from a glioma patient whose treatment included an IDH1 peptide vaccine. The receptors were gathered from a man aged 30-40 years with glioma.

The CDR3 spells CASSLGDNTYEQYF. The CDR3 DNA reads TGTGCCAGCAGTCTAGGGGACAATACCTACGAGCAGTACTTC. The rearrangement joins TRBV7-9 to TRBJ2-7; D may be TRBD1 (6 bases). Between the trimmed V and J ends, which lost 6 bases and 2 bases, there was a span of 14 bases. Per germline, CDR1 SEHNR and CDR2 FQNEAQ (reference sequence). This CDR3 region has 14 residues.

This clone came up a few times. This chain connects TRBV19 to TRBJ1-5; D might be TRBD1 (6 bases). Germline V gene lookup returns CDR1 LNHDA and CDR2 SQIVND (reference sequence). V lost 8 bases and J 4 bases, leaving 12 bases between the germline ends. The CDR3 consists of 13 residues. DNA of the CDR3: TGTGCCAGTTCGGGGGCAGCTAATCAGCCCCAGCATTTT. It codes for CASSGAANQPQHF. Using reference TRBV19 and TRBJ1-5 for the parts outside the CDR3, the full variable domain is DGGITQSPKYLFRKEGQNVTLSCEQNLNHDAMYWYRQDPGQGLRLIYYSQIVNDFQKGDIAEGYSVSREKKESFPLTVTSAQKNPTAFYLCASSGAANQPQHFGDGTRLSIL.

The rearrangement joins TRBV7-2 to TRBJ1-6, with a possible D match to TRBD1 (5 bases). Germline V CDR1 and CDR2: SGHTA, FQGNSA. CDR3 length: 14 residues. V dropped 4 bases and J dropped 7 bases, with 11 bases sitting between them. The CDR3 is CASSSSRVNSPLHF. CDR3 DNA: TGTGCCAGCAGCTCGAGCAGGGTCAATTCACCCCTCCACTTT.

CDR3 in amino acids: CASRIGTGGYEQFF. CDR3 DNA: TGTGCCAGCAGGATAGGGACAGGGGGATATGAGCAGTTCTTC. The rearrangement links TRBV27 to TRBJ2-1, with 11 bases identical to TRBD1. Unmatched junction bases numbered 6, after V lost 6 bases and J lost 8 bases. CDR3 length: 14 amino acids. Germline CDR1 is MNHEY and CDR2 is SMNVEV (reference sequence).

The chain combines TRBV9 with TRBJ2-1, with D possibly TRBD1 on 6 matching bases. Germline V gene data show CDR1 as SGDLS and CDR2 as YYNGEE. V was pared by 7 bases and J by 3 bases, with 20 bases between. The CDR3 totals 16 residues. The CDR3 reads CASRRSGRGFYNEQFF. Written as DNA, the CDR3 is TGTGCCAGCCGCAGGTCGGGAAGGGGGTTCTACAATGAGCAGTTCTTC.

The chain joins TRBV15 to TRBJ2-5; D is perhaps TRBD1 (5 bases). V was clipped by 1 base and J by 5 bases, with 8 bases between them. Germline V CDR1 and CDR2: LNHNV, YYDKDF (reference sequence). The length of the CDR3 is 13 residues. The CDR3 spells CATSRGGRETQYF. The CDR3 DNA reads TGTGCCACCAGCAGAGGGGGCCGGGAGACCCAGTACTTC.

The chain links TRBV6-5 to TRBJ1-3; D unresolved. CDR1 and CDR2 (germline): MNHEY, SVGAGI. Trimming took off 8 bases at V and 4 bases at J, with 9 bases between the two ends. There are 12 residues in the CDR3. The CDR3 loop is CASSKPGNTIYF. CDR3 nucleotides: TGTGCCAGCTCGAAACCCGGAAACACCATATATTTT.

This clone turned up a few times. The chain joins TRBV6-6 to TRBJ2-7; D ambiguous. V was pared by 1 base and J by 4 bases, with 8 bases between. Germline-derived CDR1 and CDR2 are MNHNY and SVGAGI (reference sequence). The CDR3 runs 13 residues. The CDR3 region is CASSYLPSYEQYF. CDR3 in DNA: TGTGCCAGCAGTTACTTACCGTCGTACGAGCAGTACTTC.

The V and J genes are TRBV5-1 and TRBJ2-2; D is ambiguous. Germline CDR1 and CDR2: SGHRS and YFSETQ. Trimming took off 1 base at V and 6 bases at J, with 16 bases between the two ends. This CDR3 has 16 amino acids. The CDR3 DNA sequence: TGCGCCAGCAGCTTGCAGCCAGGCAGCCAGGCCGGGGAGCTGTTTTTT. Encoded protein: CASSLQPGSQAGELFF.